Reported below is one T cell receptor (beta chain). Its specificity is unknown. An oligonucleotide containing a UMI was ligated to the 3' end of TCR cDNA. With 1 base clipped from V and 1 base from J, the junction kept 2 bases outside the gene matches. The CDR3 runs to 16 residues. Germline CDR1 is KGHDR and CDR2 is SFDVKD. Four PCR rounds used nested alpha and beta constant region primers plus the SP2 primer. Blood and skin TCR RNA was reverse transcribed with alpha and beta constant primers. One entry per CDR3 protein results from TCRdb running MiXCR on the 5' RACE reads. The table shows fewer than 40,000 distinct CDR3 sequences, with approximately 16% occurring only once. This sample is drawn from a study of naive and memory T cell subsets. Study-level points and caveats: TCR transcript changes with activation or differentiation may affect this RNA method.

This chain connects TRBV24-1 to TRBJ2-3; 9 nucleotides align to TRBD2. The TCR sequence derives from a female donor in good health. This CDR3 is CATSDFRGGGTDTQYF. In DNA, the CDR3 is TGTGCCACCAGTGATTTCCGCGGGGGGGGCACAGATACGCAGTATTTT.